The next 15 T cell receptor beta chains were all read from a single sample in a study of CD8 T cells in ankylosing spondylitis. Study outcomes and limitations: Blood of patients with ankylosing spondylitis appeared to be characterized by a TCR beta motif of eight or nine highly homologous variants.

Their antigens remain unidentified. Each CDR3 protein is one row after TCRdb ran MiXCR on the 5' RACE reads. This table holds around 540,000 distinct CDR3 sequences, 12% found once. Sequenced: blood, either unsorted or a sorted T cell fraction (not recorded which). These receptors all stem from a male donor with ankylosing spondylitis.

This clonotype was counted only a few times. The V gene is TRBV7-9, the J gene TRBJ2-7; TRBD1 agrees at 9 bases. V shed 5 bases and J 2 bases; nucleotides not matched to a gene: 7. This CDR3 has 15 amino acids. Germline V gene sequence: CDR1 SEHNR, CDR2 FQNEAQ (reference sequence). In nucleotides, the CDR3 is TGTGCCAGCAGCCCCACCGGGACAGGGACCTACGAGCAGTACTTC. It encodes CASSPTGTGTYEQYF.

The rearrangement links TRBV12-3 or TRBV12-4 to TRBJ2-3, with D possibly TRBD2 on 6 matching bases. Trimming took off 3 bases at V and 4 bases at J, with 14 bases between the two ends. This CDR3 has 15 amino acids. The CDR3 sequence: CASSFRGRPPDTQYF. CDR3 bases: TGTGCCAGCAGTTTTCGGGGGAGGCCCCCAGATACGCAGTATTTT.

The table lists this clonotype with a few counts. This sequence joins TRBV20-1 and TRBJ2-3; a possible D gene is TRBD2 (6 bases). V was pared by 1 base and J by 4 bases, with 15 bases between. Germline CDR1 and CDR2: DFQATT and SNEGSKA (reference sequence). The CDR3 runs to 15 residues. In DNA, the CDR3 is TGCAGTGCTAGAGGCGGGGCCCGGGCCCCAGATACGCAGTATTTT. Translating gives CSARGGARAPDTQYF.

This rearrangement joins TRBV6-6 to TRBJ2-7; TRBD2 aligns across 7 bases. Trimming took 6 bases from V and 2 from J; bases not matched to a gene: 4. This CDR3 is 13 amino acids long. Germline-derived CDR1 and CDR2 are MNHNY and SVGAGI (reference sequence). The CDR3 DNA follows: TGTGCCAGCAGCTGGGGGGGGGCCTACGAGCAGTACTTC. This gives the protein CASSWGGAYEQYF.

The chain has TRBV5-1 and TRBJ2-1; 8 bases align to TRBD2. Germline V gives CDR1 SGHRS, CDR2 YFSETQ. The CDR3 totals 16 residues. Unmatched junction bases numbered 7, after V lost 0 bases and J lost 5 bases. The CDR3 DNA sequence: TGCGCCAGCAGCTTGGGCGACGGGAGGGCCGACAATGAGCAGTTCTTC. This codes for CASSLGDGRADNEQFF. Full variable domain (rest looked up from reference TRBV5-1 and TRBJ2-1): KAGVTQTPRYLIKTRGQQVTLSCSPISGHRSVSWYQQTPGQGLQFLFEYFSETQRNKGNFPGRFSGRQFSNSRSEMNVSTLELGDSALYLCASSLGDGRADNEQFFGPGTRLTVL.

J is TRBJ2-1 and V is TRBV24-1, with TRBD2 matching 8 bases. CDR3 size: 15 residues. After removal of 3 bases from V and 8 bases from J, the junction contained 8 bases not matched to a gene. CDR1 and CDR2 from the germline V gene are KGHDR and SFDVKD. CDR3 protein: CATSDHQRESDEQFF. DNA of the CDR3: TGTGCCACCAGTGATCATCAGCGGGAGAGCGATGAGCAGTTCTTC.

The sample holds a few counts of this clonotype. The chain has TRBV3-1 and TRBJ1-2; TRBD1 matches at 8 bases. The CDR3 runs 15 residues. Per the germline V gene, CDR1 is LGHDT and CDR2 is YNNKEL (reference sequence). V lost 4 bases to trimming and J lost 6 bases; unmatched junction nucleotides: 10. The CDR3 DNA is TGTGCCAGCAGCCTAAGTGCAGGGGGCGGGGATGGCTACACCTTC. It encodes CASSLSAGGGDGYTF.

This clonotype was observed many times. The chain has TRBV25-1 and TRBJ2-1; D gene unclear. Trimming took off 7 bases at V and 9 bases at J, with 13 bases between the two ends. This CDR3 region has 12 residues. The germline gives CDR1 MGHDK, CDR2 SYGVNS. The CDR3 region is CASTDLPGEQFF. Written as DNA, the CDR3 is TGTGCCAGCACCGACCTGCCGGGTGAGCAGTTCTTC.

This clonotype was seen a handful of times. This chain links TRBV7-9 with TRBJ2-2, with a tentative D call TRBD1 (5 bases). V gave up 3 bases and J gave up 2 bases, with 13 bases separating them. Germline V lookup: CDR1 SEHNR, CDR2 FQNEAQ (reference sequence). This CDR3 contains 16 residues. In DNA form, the CDR3 reads TGTGCCAGCAGCTTTAGGCCAGGGCCTAACACCGGGGAGCTGTTTTTT. This codes for CASSFRPGPNTGELFF.

This clonotype came up many times. The J gene is TRBJ2-1, the V gene TRBV7-8; 7 bases agree with TRBD2. Germline values: CDR1 SGHVS, CDR2 FQNEAQ. After removal of 4 bases from V and 0 bases from J, the junction contained 6 bases not matched to a gene. The CDR3 is made up of 16 amino acids. CDR3 nucleotide sequence: TGTGCCAGCAGCTCGGGAGGAACTCGCTCCTACAATGAGCAGTTCTTC. Protein sequence: CASSSGGTRSYNEQFF.

This clonotype was recorded many times. The chain combines TRBV5-1 with TRBJ2-1; 8 bases map to TRBD2. Germline V gives CDR1 SGHRS, CDR2 YFSETQ. This CDR3 is 15 amino acids long. The junction had 6 bases not matched to a gene; V was cut back by 4 bases and J by 3 bases. Here the CDR3 DNA reads TGCGCCAGCAGCAGTACTAGCGGAGACTACAATGAGCAGTTCTTC. It yields the protein CASSSTSGDYNEQFF. Looking up the rest from reference TRBV5-1 and TRBJ2-1 gives the full variable domain: KAGVTQTPRYLIKTRGQQVTLSCSPISGHRSVSWYQQTPGQGLQFLFEYFSETQRNKGNFPGRFSGRQFSNSRSEMNVSTLELGDSALYLCASSSTSGDYNEQFFGPGTRLTVL.

This clonotype was seen at least ten times. The gene calls are TRBV20-1 and TRBJ1-1; perhaps TRBD1 as D (6 bases). The CDR3 totals 12 residues. Germline CDR1 is DFQATT and CDR2 is SNEGSKA (reference sequence). Trimming pared 4 bases from V and 10 bases from J, leaving 16 bases between. The DNA of the CDR3 is TGCAGTGCTACGGGCGGGGGCGATGTAGCTTTCTTT. This encodes CSATGGGDVAFF.

The chain links TRBV28 to TRBJ1-1, with a tentative D call TRBD1 (6 bases). The V end lost 2 bases, the J end lost 2 bases, and 12 bases lay between the germline ends. Germline V gene lookup returns CDR1 MDHEN and CDR2 SYDVKM. The CDR3 extends over 15 amino acids. CDR3 in amino acids: CASSLLGAHNTEAFF. As DNA, the CDR3 is TGTGCCAGCAGTTTACTGGGGGCCCATAACACTGAAGCTTTCTTT.

A few counts support this clonotype. This chain uses TRBV2 with TRBJ2-1; 10 bases align to TRBD2. Germline CDR1 SNHLY, CDR2 FYNNEI. Trimming at V came to 3 bases and at J to 9 bases, leaving 5 bases not matched to a gene. CDR3 length equals 14 residues. Here the CDR3 reads CASSESSGRGEQFF. The DNA of the CDR3 is TGTGCCAGCAGTGAGTCTAGCGGGAGAGGTGAGCAGTTCTTC.

This clonotype was counted many times. The chain is built from TRBV5-1 and TRBJ2-7, with D possibly being TRBD1 or TRBD2 (5 bases each). Germline CDR1 SGHRS, CDR2 YFSETQ. Trimming stripped 4 bases from V and 2 bases from J, with 16 bases between. This CDR3 region has 15 residues. CDR3 region: CASSHHRDGTYEQYF. The CDR3 DNA is TGCGCCAGCAGCCACCATCGGGACGGAACCTACGAGCAGTACTTC.